Presented here are 30 T cell receptor beta chains from one specimen sequenced in a study of T cell responses to AZD1222 COVID-19 vaccine. Using immunoSEQ multiplex PCR, the repertoire was profiled, and TCRdb retains in-frame clones only, with some absent. The sample consists of 200,000 or so clones, about 94% of them appearing once. Sequencing was performed on peripheral blood, taken on day 0 of AZD1222 vaccination. The receptor set was obtained from an adult in good health.

V usage is TRBV5-1 and J usage is TRBJ2-1; D not resolved. Per the germline V gene, CDR1 is SGHRS and CDR2 is YFSETQ. The CDR3 extends over 12 amino acids. The ends were cut back, 4 bases at V and 7 bases at J, with 9 bases in the middle. The DNA of the CDR3 is TGCGCCAGCAGCCCGAACGGGAATGAGCAGTTCTTC. Amino acid sequence: CASSPNGNEQFF.

The chain employs TRBV28 and TRBJ1-1; D gene ambiguous. The ends were cut back, 6 bases at V and 6 bases at J, with 11 bases in the middle. This CDR3 has 12 amino acids. The V gene's germline CDR1 is MDHEN and CDR2 SYDVKM. The DNA of the CDR3 is TGTGCCAGCAGCAAATTGTTGGCTGAAGCTTTCTTT. Protein product: CASSKLLAEAFF.

This rearrangement joins TRBV2 to TRBJ1-2; no reliable D call. Germline V gene lookup returns CDR1 SNHLY and CDR2 FYNNEI. V was cut by 2 bases and J by 0 bases, with 1 base left in between. This CDR3 comprises 12 residues. The CDR3 bases are TGTGCCAGCAGTGAATCTAACTATGGCTACACCTTC. It yields the protein CASSESNYGYTF.

This chain joins TRBV11-3 and TRBJ1-1; 9 bases are shared with TRBD1. Germline V gives CDR1 SGHNT, CDR2 YENEEA. V dropped 3 bases and J dropped 1; count of bases not matched to a gene: 3. The CDR3 length is 15 residues. The CDR3 nucleotides are TGTGCCAGCAGCTTCCGACAGGGGGGGAACACTGAAGCTTTCTTT. This translates into CASSFRQGGNTEAFF. Combining the CDR3 with reference TRBV11-3 and TRBJ1-1 gives the whole variable domain EAGVVQSPRYKIIEKKQPVAFWCNPISGHNTLYWYLQNLGQGPELLIRYENEEAVDDSQLPKDRFSAERLKGVDSTLKIQPAELGDSAVYLCASSFRQGGNTEAFFGQGTRLTVV.

The gene calls are TRBV28 and TRBJ2-4; D may match TRBD1 or TRBD2 (5 bases each). The CDR3 has 17 residues. Per the germline V gene, CDR1 is MDHEN and CDR2 is SYDVKM. V lost 10 bases to trimming and J lost 0 bases, with 22 bases between them. Here the CDR3 reads CATCGGQGDLAKNIQYF. In DNA, the CDR3 is TGTGCCACCTGTGGTGGGCAGGGAGATTTAGCCAAAAACATTCAGTACTTC.

The chain is built from TRBV5-1 and TRBJ2-1, with D possibly matching TRBD1 (5 bases). V was shortened by 0 bases and J by 5 bases, with 12 bases between the two germline ends. CDR1 SGHRS and CDR2 YFSETQ come from the germline V gene. The CDR3 contains 15 residues. The CDR3 bases are TGCGCCAGCAGCTTGGCCCCGACAGACCACAATGAGCAGTTCTTC. The encoded protein is CASSLAPTDHNEQFF.

This clone was seen once. The chain couples TRBV29-1 to TRBJ2-3, with D tentatively TRBD2 (6 bases). Trimming left V 0 bases short and J 6 bases short, with 22 bases between. The CDR3 is made up of 17 amino acids. CDR1 is SQVTM and CDR2 is ANQGSEA in the germline V gene. Here the CDR3 DNA reads TGCAGCGTTGAAGAGGTTCGGGGGAGGAAAATGGGGGATACGCAGTATTTT. It codes for CSVEEVRGRKMGDTQYF.

The V gene is TRBV3-1 (or the pseudogene TRBV3-2), the J gene TRBJ1-2; no clear D gene. Germline V lookup: CDR1 LGHDT, CDR2 YNNKEL (reference sequence). The CDR3 totals 16 residues. Trimming pared 0 bases from V and 5 bases from J, leaving 16 bases between. The CDR3 region is CASSQEGGRSLYGYTF. The CDR3 DNA sequence: TGTGCCAGCAGCCAAGAGGGCGGCAGAAGCCTATATGGCTACACCTTC.

This chain links TRBV5-4 with TRBJ2-2; 7 bases fit TRBD2. Germline V gene data show CDR1 as SGHNT and CDR2 as YYREEE (reference sequence). After removal of 5 bases from V and 6 bases from J, the junction contained 4 bases not matched to a gene. This CDR3 contains 13 residues. The CDR3 loop is CASRWEGPGELFF. Here the CDR3 DNA reads TGTGCCAGCAGGTGGGAGGGGCCCGGGGAGCTGTTTTTT. The whole variable domain, remainder taken from reference TRBV5-4 and TRBJ2-2, is ETGVTQSPTHLIKTRGQQVTLRCSSQSGHNTVSWYQQALGQGPQFIFQYYREEENGRGNFPPRFSGLQFPNYSSELNVNALELDDSALYLCASRWEGPGELFFGEGSRLTVL.

The chain recombines TRBV7-8 with TRBJ2-5; D is possibly TRBD1 (5 bases). With 2 bases removed from V and 1 base from J, the gap between germline ends came to 11 bases. This CDR3 is 15 amino acids long. Looked up from germline, CDR1 is SGHVS and CDR2 is FQNEAQ. CDR3 DNA: TGTGCCAGCAGCTTATGGGCAGGGCGCCAAGAGACCCAGTACTTC. Its translation is CASSLWAGRQETQYF.

The chain joins TRBV9 to TRBJ2-3; 7 bases map to TRBD2. Germline trimming cut 0 bases from V and 3 bases from J; bases unmatched to any gene: 4. The CDR3 loop spans 15 amino acids. Germline V gives CDR1 SGDLS, CDR2 YYNGEE. CDR3 region: CASSVAKGGTDTQYF. The DNA of the CDR3 is TGTGCCAGCAGCGTAGCTAAGGGAGGGACAGATACGCAGTATTTT. The whole variable domain, filled in from reference TRBV9 and TRBJ2-3, reads DSGVTQTPKHLITATGQRVTLRCSPRSGDLSVYWYQQSLDQGLQFLIQYYNGEERAKGNILERFSAQQFPDLHSELNLSSLELGDSALYFCASSVAKGGTDTQYFGPGTRLTVL.

The J gene is TRBJ2-7, the V gene TRBV2; D is unresolved. The ends were cut back, 8 bases at V and 4 bases at J, with 15 bases in the middle. CDR1 SNHLY and CDR2 FYNNEI come from the germline V gene. This CDR3 comprises 13 residues. Here the CDR3 DNA reads TGTGCCAGCGGAACACTACGGCCGTACGAGCAGTACTTC. It is translated as CASGTLRPYEQYF.

Turning to this clone: Other nucleotide sequences from this sample produce the same CDR3. V is TRBV28 and J is TRBJ1-5; no reliable D call. Trimming took off 2 bases at V and 7 bases at J, with 3 bases between the two ends. Germline CDR1 and CDR2: MDHEN and SYDVKM. The length of the CDR3 is 11 residues. The CDR3 DNA reads as TGTGCCAGCAGTTTAGGGCAGCCCCAGCATTTT. The encoded protein is CASSLGQPQHF.

This rearrangement joins TRBV21-1 to TRBJ2-3; TRBD2, the table's D call, lacks a check against the DNA. TRBV21-1 is classified as a pseudogene. This CDR3 has 16 amino acids. The CDR3, as DNA: TGTGCCAGCAGCAACAATAGCGGGAGGAGGACAGATACGCAGTATTTT. This translates into CASSNNSGRRTDTQYF.

This chain connects TRBV29-1 to TRBJ2-1; the match to TRBD2 covers 9 bases. This CDR3 is 14 amino acids long. Trimming cost V 5 bases and J 5 bases; bases outside gene matches: 7. Germline CDR1 is SQVTM and CDR2 is ANQGSEA. The CDR3 protein is CSVLSSGVNNEQFF. In DNA, the CDR3 is TGCAGCGTTTTATCTAGCGGGGTAAACAATGAGCAGTTCTTC.

The gene calls are TRBV11-3 and TRBJ2-2; 7 nucleotides agree with TRBD2. This CDR3 has 16 amino acids. V was clipped by 4 bases and J by 4 bases; unmatched bases: 9. Germline assignment: CDR1 SGHNT and CDR2 YENEEA. CDR3 sequence reads: CASSSRPAGFTGELFF. CDR3 coding DNA: TGTGCCAGCAGCTCTCGGCCAGCGGGATTCACCGGGGAGCTGTTTTTT.

The chain is built from TRBV28 and TRBJ2-7; possible D gene TRBD1, 7 bases. V was shortened by 6 bases and J by 7 bases, with 16 bases between the two germline ends. CDR1 is MDHEN, CDR2 SYDVKM, per germline. CDR3 length equals 13 residues. CDR3 nucleotide sequence: TGTGCCAGCAGCGAGGGCAGGGGGGTGGAGCAGTACTTC. This sequence encodes CASSEGRGVEQYF.

This clone was seen once. The chain links TRBV5-4 to TRBJ2-2, with TRBD2 matching 9 bases. V gave up 3 bases and J gave up 3 bases; unmatched junction bases: 6. The germline CDR1 and CDR2 sequences are SGHNT and YYREEE (reference sequence). The length of the CDR3 is 16 residues. CDR3 nucleotide sequence: TGTGCCAGCAGCTACATAGCGGGAGACTACACCGGGGAGCTGTTTTTT. Its translation is CASSYIAGDYTGELFF.

The gene calls are TRBV19 and TRBJ1-5; the D gene is possibly TRBD1 (5 bases). Trimming took 5 bases from V and 7 from J, leaving 18 bases between them. This CDR3 region has 15 residues. Per the germline V gene, CDR1 is LNHDA and CDR2 is SQIVND (reference sequence). CDR3 in amino acids: CASSVDRDRIQPQHF. CDR3 in DNA: TGTGCCAGTAGTGTCGACCGGGACCGTATACAGCCCCAGCATTTT.

V gene TRBV6-6 combines with J gene TRBJ1-5; 8 bases fit TRBD1. With V trimmed by 4 bases and J by 3 bases, 5 bases remained unmatched. CDR3 length equals 15 residues. CDR1 and CDR2 from the germline V gene are MNHNY and SVGAGI (reference sequence). CDR3 DNA: TGTGCCAGCAGTTCCGGACAGGGAAACAATCAGCCCCAGCATTTT. It is translated as CASSSGQGNNQPQHF.

The V gene is TRBV3-1 (or the pseudogene TRBV3-2), the J gene TRBJ2-1, with 14 bases lining up with TRBD2. This CDR3 comprises 17 residues. With V trimmed by 4 bases and J by 8 bases, 10 bases remained unmatched. Germline V CDR1 and CDR2: LGHDT, YNNKEL (reference sequence). DNA of the CDR3: TGTGCCAGCAGCCTCCGAGCGGGACTAGCGGGAGCGGATGAGCAGTTCTTC. Translated: CASSLRAGLAGADEQFF.

The chain recombines TRBV5-1 with TRBJ2-1; 10 bases match TRBD2. This CDR3 spans 16 amino acids. From germline, CDR1 is SGHRS and CDR2 YFSETQ. V lost 0 bases and J lost 4; bases outside the gene matches: 4. The CDR3 region is CASSLGLAGQYNEQFF. CDR3 coding DNA: TGCGCCAGCAGCTTGGGACTAGCGGGTCAATACAATGAGCAGTTCTTC.

The chain combines TRBV6-5 with TRBJ1-3; D is perhaps TRBD1 (5 bases). The CDR3 loop spans 15 amino acids. The germline CDR1 and CDR2 sequences are MNHEY and SVGAGI. Between the trimmed V and J ends, which lost 0 bases and 2 bases, there was a span of 8 bases. The CDR3 nucleotides read TGTGCCAGCAGTTACTCGGGGCAGCCTGGAAACACCATATATTTT. It yields the protein CASSYSGQPGNTIYF.

The CDR3 spells CASSWAGYSYEQYF. DNA of the CDR3: TGTGCCAGCAGTTGGGCAGGATACTCCTACGAGCAGTACTTC. The chain uses TRBV6-2 or TRBV6-3 and TRBJ2-7; D is ambiguous. Germline V lookup: CDR1 MNHEY, CDR2 SVGEGT. V was trimmed by 4 bases and J by 0 bases, leaving 10 bases between them. This CDR3 comprises 14 residues.

V is TRBV5-1 and J is TRBJ2-3, with D unresolved. The germline CDR1 and CDR2 sequences are SGHRS and YFSETQ. The CDR3 sequence is 14 residues long. V lost 0 bases and J 7 bases, leaving 12 bases between the germline ends. CDR3: CASSLEVSSNTQYF. CDR3 coding DNA: TGCGCCAGCAGCTTGGAGGTCAGCTCGAATACGCAGTATTTT.

This CDR3 is CASSLEYTTDTQYF. The CDR3 DNA follows: TGCGCCAGCAGCTTGGAATACACCACAGATACGCAGTATTTT. The chain employs TRBV5-1 and TRBJ2-3; D is unclear. Trimming pared 0 bases from V and 2 bases from J, leaving 7 bases between. The CDR3 is made up of 14 amino acids. The germline V gene has CDR1 SGHRS and CDR2 YFSETQ.

The rearrangement links TRBV3-1 (or the pseudogene TRBV3-2) to TRBJ1-3; D unclear. Trimming left V 4 bases short and J 0 bases short, with 13 bases between. The V gene's germline CDR1 is LGHDT and CDR2 YNNKEL (reference sequence). The CDR3 sequence is 16 residues long. The CDR3 loop is CASSRRGGLSGNTIYF. Here the CDR3 DNA reads TGTGCCAGCAGCCGTCGGGGAGGGCTCTCTGGAAACACCATATATTTT.

The chain couples TRBV9 to TRBJ2-5; 12 bases line up with TRBD2. Germline CDR1 SGDLS, CDR2 YYNGEE. The trim removed 3 bases at V and 9 bases at J, leaving 6 bases unmatched. This CDR3 spans 14 amino acids. CDR3 in amino acids: CASSEGLAGWAQYF. The CDR3 DNA is TGTGCCAGCAGCGAAGGACTAGCGGGATGGGCCCAGTACTTC.

The chain couples TRBV7-3 to TRBJ2-2, with a weak D call TRBD1 (6 bases). The CDR3 runs to 14 residues. Germline V gives CDR1 SGHTA, CDR2 FQGTGA. Trimming cost V 5 bases and J 1 base, with 8 bases left between them. CDR3 region: CASSPDRNTGELFF. Here the CDR3 DNA reads TGTGCCAGCAGCCCGGACAGGAACACCGGGGAGCTGTTTTTT. Variable domain in full (rest from reference TRBV7-3 and TRBJ2-2): GAGVSQTPSNKVTEKGKYVELRCDPISGHTALYWYRQSLGQGPEFLIYFQGTGAADDSGLPNDRFFAVRPEGSVSTLKIQRTERGDSAVYLCASSPDRNTGELFFGEGSRLTVL.

In this sample, this clone turned up once. The chain joins TRBV11-3 to TRBJ1-2; a weak D match, TRBD1 (5 bases). The V end lost 3 bases, the J end lost 6 bases, and 5 bases lay between the germline ends. The CDR3 contains 11 residues. Germline CDR1 and CDR2: SGHNT and YENEEA. CDR3 in DNA: TGTGCCAGCAGCTTGGGGGATGGCTACACCTTC. Translated: CASSLGDGYTF. The variable domain in full, with the rest retrieved from reference TRBV11-3 and TRBJ1-2, is EAGVVQSPRYKIIEKKQPVAFWCNPISGHNTLYWYLQNLGQGPELLIRYENEEAVDDSQLPKDRFSAERLKGVDSTLKIQPAELGDSAVYLCASSLGDGYTFGSGTRLTVV.